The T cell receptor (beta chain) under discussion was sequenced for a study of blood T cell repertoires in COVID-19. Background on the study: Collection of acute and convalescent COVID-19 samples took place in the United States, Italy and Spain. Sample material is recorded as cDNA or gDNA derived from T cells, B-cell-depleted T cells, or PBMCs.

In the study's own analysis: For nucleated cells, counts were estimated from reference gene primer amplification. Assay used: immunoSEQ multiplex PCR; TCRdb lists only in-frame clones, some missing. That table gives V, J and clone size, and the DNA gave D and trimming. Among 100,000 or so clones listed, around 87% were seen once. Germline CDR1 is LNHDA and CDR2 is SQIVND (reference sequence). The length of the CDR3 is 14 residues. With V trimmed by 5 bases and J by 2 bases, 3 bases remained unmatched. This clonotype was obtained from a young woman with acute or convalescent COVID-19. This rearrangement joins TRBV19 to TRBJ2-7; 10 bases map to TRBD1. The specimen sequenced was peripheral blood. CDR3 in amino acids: CASSFGTGAYEQYF. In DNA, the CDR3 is TGTGCCAGTAGTTTCGGGACAGGGGCCTACGAGCAGTACTTC. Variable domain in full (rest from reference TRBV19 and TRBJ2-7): DGGITQSPKYLFRKEGQNVTLSCEQNLNHDAMYWYRQDPGQGLRLIYYSQIVNDFQKGDIAEGYSVSREKKESFPLTVTSAQKNPTAFYLCASSFGTGAYEQYFGPGTRLTVT.